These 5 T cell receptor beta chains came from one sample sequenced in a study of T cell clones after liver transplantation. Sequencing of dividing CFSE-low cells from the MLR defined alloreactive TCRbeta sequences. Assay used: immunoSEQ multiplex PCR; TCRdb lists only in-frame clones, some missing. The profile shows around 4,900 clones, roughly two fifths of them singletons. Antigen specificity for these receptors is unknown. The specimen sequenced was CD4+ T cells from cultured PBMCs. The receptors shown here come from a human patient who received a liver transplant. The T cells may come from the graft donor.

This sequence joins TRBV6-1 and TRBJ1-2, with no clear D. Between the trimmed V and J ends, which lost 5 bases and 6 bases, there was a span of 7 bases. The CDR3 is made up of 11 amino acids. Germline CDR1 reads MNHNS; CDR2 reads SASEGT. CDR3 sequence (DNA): TGTGCCAGCAGTTACGGGAATGGCTACACCTTC. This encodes CASSYGNGYTF.

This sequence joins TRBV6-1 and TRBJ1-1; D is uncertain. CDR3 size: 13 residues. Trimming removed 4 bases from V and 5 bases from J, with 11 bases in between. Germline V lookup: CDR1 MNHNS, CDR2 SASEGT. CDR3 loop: CASSGSPKTEAFF. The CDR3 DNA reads TGTGCCAGCAGTGGGTCACCGAAGACTGAAGCTTTCTTT.

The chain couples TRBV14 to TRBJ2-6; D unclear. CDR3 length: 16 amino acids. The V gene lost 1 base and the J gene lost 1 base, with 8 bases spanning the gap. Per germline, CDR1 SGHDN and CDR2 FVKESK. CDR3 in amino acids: CASSQGSPSGANVLTF. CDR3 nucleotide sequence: TGTGCCAGCAGCCAAGGGTCCCCATCTGGGGCCAACGTCCTGACTTTC.

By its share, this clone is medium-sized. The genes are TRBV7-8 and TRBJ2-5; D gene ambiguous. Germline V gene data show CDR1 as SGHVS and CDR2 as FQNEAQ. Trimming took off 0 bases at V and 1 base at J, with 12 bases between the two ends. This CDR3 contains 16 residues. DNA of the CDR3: TGTGCCAGCAGCTTAGCTCCCGCCACCAGCCAAGAGACCCAGTACTTC. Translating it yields CASSLAPATSQETQYF.

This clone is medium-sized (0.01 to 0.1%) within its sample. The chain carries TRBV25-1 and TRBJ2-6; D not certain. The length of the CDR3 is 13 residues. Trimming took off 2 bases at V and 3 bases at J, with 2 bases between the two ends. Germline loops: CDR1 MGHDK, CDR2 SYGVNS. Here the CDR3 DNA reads TGTGCCAGCAGTGAAGGTGGGGCCAACGTCCTGACTTTC. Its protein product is CASSEGGANVLTF.